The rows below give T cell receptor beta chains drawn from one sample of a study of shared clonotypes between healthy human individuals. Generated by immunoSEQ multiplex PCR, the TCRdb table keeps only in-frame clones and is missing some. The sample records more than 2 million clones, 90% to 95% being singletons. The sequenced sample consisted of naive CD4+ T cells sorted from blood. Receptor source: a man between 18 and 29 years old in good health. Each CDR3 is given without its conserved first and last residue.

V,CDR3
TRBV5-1,ASSPPSSEKLF
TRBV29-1,SAPGTSGPTDTQY
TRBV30,AWRRRSNEKLF
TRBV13,ASRRTSGSYEQY
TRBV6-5,ASRPGQGASDTQY
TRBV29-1,SVEQWTGPTGELF
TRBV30,AWSVQGASSNQPQH
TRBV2,ASSSGQANTDTQY
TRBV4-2,ASSQDKSSSATQY
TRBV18,ASSPGTGMTGNQPQH
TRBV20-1,SAGFNSPLH
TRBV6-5,ASSYSPSGSYEQY
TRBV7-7,ASSLEGLAGEQF
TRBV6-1,ASMTAPGELF
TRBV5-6,ASLRGKETQY
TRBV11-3,ASSLEDRGYNEQF
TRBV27,ASRLSLVGHLNSPLH
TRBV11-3,ASSFGLAGGRQF
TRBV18,ASSPAGRGLSSGELF
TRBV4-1,ASSQGLAGGSGQY
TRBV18,ASSIRQQETQY
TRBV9,ASSVNPTSGTDTQY
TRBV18,ASSPGESQPQH
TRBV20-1,SASSDYGYT
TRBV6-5,ASTTGTEAF
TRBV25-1,ASSVTGTGDTEAF
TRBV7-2,ASSRDRGPYEQY
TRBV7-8,ASSLVSPADSY
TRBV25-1,ASSNYPGTGSRNEQF
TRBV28,ASTLRQGPDTEAF
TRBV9,ASSVQGQGPLAGELF
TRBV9,ASSGIPGVGAF
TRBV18,ASSPLDGGSYNSPLH
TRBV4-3,ASSQDVGYGGYT
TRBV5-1,ASSLEWTGETQY
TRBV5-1,ASSLALVGYNEQF
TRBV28,ASTSGGTTGELF
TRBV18,ASSPPSPSSYNEQF
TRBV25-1,ASSVLRADVNEKLF
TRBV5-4,ASSLEHSPNTEAF
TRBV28,ASLSGGSDNEQF
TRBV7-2,ASTQTSYNSPLH
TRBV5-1,ASSLDRAGYEQY
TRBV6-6,ASSSGVMTLNQPQH
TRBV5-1,ASSSTGTAYNSPLH
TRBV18,ASSPPGGSSGPQH
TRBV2,ASSEARGRADTQY
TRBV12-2,ASRKGEGVFETQY
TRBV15,ATSRDYTESYEQY